This T cell receptor (beta chain) was sequenced in a study of blood T cell repertoires in COVID-19. Study information: Samples taken during acute and convalescent COVID-19 were collected in the United States, Italy and Spain.

Seattle's cohort entered during active infection and was followed longitudinally. Here immunoSEQ multiplex PCR was the method, and the copy in TCRdb shows in-frame clones only, minus some. The sample contains 450,000 or so clones, around nine tenths of which appear only once. In germline, CDR1 is SGHAT, CDR2 FQNNGV. CDR3 size: 18 residues. The V segment lost 1 base and the J segment 8 bases; nucleotides outside the gene matches: 16. This clonotype was sampled from a young man with COVID-19, enrolled during active disease. Sequences were obtained from peripheral blood. The chain combines TRBV11-2 with TRBJ2-1, with 8 bases matching TRBD2. Here the CDR3 reads CASSLAKIPGLVIDEQFF. CDR3 coding DNA: TGTGCCAGCAGCTTAGCGAAAATTCCGGGACTAGTTATCGATGAGCAGTTCTTC.